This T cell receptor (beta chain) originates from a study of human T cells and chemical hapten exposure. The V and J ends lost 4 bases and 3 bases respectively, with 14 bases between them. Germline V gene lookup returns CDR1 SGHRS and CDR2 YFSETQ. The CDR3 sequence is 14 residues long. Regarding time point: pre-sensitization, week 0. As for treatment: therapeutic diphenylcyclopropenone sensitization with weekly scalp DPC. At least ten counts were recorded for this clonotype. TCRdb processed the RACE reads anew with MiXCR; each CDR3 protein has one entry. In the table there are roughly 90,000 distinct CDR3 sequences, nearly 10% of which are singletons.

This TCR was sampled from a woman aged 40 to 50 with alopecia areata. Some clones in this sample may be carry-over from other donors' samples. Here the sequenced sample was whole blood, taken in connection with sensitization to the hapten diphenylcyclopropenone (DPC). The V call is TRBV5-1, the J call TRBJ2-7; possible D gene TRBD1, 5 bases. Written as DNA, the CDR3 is TGCGCCAGCAGCCCTCTTGGGGCAGACTACGAGCAGTACTTC. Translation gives CASSPLGADYEQYF. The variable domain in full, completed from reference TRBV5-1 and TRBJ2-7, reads KAGVTQTPRYLIKTRGQQVTLSCSPISGHRSVSWYQQTPGQGLQFLFEYFSETQRNKGNFPGRFSGRQFSNSRSEMNVSTLELGDSALYLCASSPLGADYEQYFGPGTRLTVT.